The rows below give T cell receptor beta chains drawn from one sample of a study of T cells and Merkel cell carcinoma outcomes. This table comes from immunoSEQ multiplex PCR, and its TCRdb copy is limited to in-frame clones, with some not included. The table lists 13,000 to 15,000 clones, over 85% of them singletons. The specimen sequenced was tumor tissue from Merkel cell carcinoma. Every receptor here comes from a human donor with Merkel cell carcinoma. The CDR3 runs from the conserved cysteine through the conserved F or W. The order of the fields is D gene, clone size, J gene, V gene, CDR3 protein, CDR3 DNA. The D gene is left open where the match is weak. Only part of the rows carry a size: once, few, many, or a class if the clone is expanded.

>TRBD1|.|TRBJ2-5|TRBV7-2
CASSLGWPGQGQETQYF
TGTGCCAGCAGCTTAGGCTGGCCGGGACAGGGCCAAGAGACCCAGTACTTC
>.|.|TRBJ2-2|TRBV12-5
CASSLANTGELFF
TGTGCTAGTAGTTTGGCGAACACCGGGGAGCTGTTTTTT
>.|few|TRBJ1-1|TRBV30
CACYRAGYTEAFF
TGTGCCTGCTACAGGGCTGGGTATACTGAAGCTTTCTTT
>.|.|TRBJ1-4|TRBV5-1
CASSRVFTPNEKLFF
TGCGCCAGCAGCCGAGTGTTCACGCCGAATGAAAAACTGTTTTTT
>TRBD2|.|TRBJ2-3|TRBV20-1
CSAKREGTQYF
TGCAGTGCTAAGCGGGAGGGTACGCAGTATTTT
>.|.|TRBJ2-2|TRBV15
CATSRGRTNTGELFF
TGTGCCACCAGCAGAGGCCGGACGAACACCGGGGAGCTGTTTTTT
>TRBD1|.|TRBJ1-4|TRBV5-1
CASSFTGVGEKLFF
TGCGCCAGCAGCTTTACAGGGGTGGGTGAAAAACTGTTTTTT
>.|.|TRBJ1-2|TRBV20-1
CSARSEYGYTF
TGCAGTGCTAGGTCAGAGTATGGCTACACCTTC
>.|.|TRBJ2-1|TRBV9
CASTRGWGNEQFF
TGTGCCAGCACTCGTGGCTGGGGCAATGAGCAGTTCTTC
>.|.|TRBJ1-3|TRBV7-2
CASSFRSGNTIYF
TGTGCCAGCAGCTTCCGGTCTGGAAACACCATATATTTT